This T cell receptor beta chain originates from a study of T-cell memory formation after mild COVID-19. This CDR3 spans 17 amino acids. Germline V lookup: CDR1 LNHDA, CDR2 SQIVND (reference sequence). V shed 3 bases and J shed 0 bases, with 17 bases lying between them. MiXCR, run by TCRdb on the 5' RACE reads, gives a single entry per CDR3 protein. The sample carries fewer than 95,000 distinct CDR3 sequences, about 13% recorded once. This receptor was identified in an adult woman who had mild COVID-19 (a few samples of this study predate the infection). Cell type and time point are not known. The sample was PBMCs or a T cell subset sorted from them (not recorded which). The rearrangement uses TRBV19 and TRBJ1-1, with D possibly being TRBD1 (5 bases). This CDR3 is CASSILSEGPMNTEAFF. The CDR3 nucleotides are TGTGCCAGTAGTATTCTCTCCGAGGGGCCCATGAACACTGAAGCTTTCTTT.